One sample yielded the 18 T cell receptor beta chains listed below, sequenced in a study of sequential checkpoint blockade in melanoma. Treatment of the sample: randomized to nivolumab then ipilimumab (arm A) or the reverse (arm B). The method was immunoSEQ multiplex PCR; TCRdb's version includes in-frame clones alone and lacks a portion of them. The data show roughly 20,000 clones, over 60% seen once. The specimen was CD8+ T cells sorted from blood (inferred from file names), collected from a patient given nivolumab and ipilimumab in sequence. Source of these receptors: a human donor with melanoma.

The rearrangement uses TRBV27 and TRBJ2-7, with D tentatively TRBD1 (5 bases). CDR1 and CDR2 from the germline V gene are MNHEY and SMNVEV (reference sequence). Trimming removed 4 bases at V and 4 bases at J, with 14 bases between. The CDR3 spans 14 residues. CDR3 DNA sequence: TGTGCCAGCAGTTCAGGGTATGCGCGGTACGAGCAGTACTTC. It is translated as CASSSGYARYEQYF.

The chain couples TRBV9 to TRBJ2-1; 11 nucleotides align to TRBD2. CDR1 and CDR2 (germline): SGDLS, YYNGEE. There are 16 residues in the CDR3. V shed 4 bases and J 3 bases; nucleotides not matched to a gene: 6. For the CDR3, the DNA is TGTGCCAGCAGCCCGCCTAGCGGGGGGTTCTACAATGAGCAGTTCTTC. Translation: CASSPPSGGFYNEQFF.

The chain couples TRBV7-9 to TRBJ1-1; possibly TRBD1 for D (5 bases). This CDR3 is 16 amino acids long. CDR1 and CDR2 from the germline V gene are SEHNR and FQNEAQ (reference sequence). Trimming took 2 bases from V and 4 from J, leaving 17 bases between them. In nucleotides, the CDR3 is TGTGCCAGCAGCTTAACTTTAGGAGGGACCGGCACTGAAGCTTTCTTT. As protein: CASSLTLGGTGTEAFF.

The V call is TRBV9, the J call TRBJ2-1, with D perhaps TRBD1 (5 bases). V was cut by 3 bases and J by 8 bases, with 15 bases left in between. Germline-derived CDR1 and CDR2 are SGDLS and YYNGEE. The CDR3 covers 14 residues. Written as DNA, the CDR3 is TGTGCCAGCAGCGGAGGAAGCCCAGGGTATGAGCAGTTCTTC. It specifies CASSGGSPGYEQFF.

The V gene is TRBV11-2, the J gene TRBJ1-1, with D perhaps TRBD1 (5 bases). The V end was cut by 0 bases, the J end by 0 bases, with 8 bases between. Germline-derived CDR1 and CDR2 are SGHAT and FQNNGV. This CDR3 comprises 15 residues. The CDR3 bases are TGTGCCAGCAGCTTAGAGGCGGGGCTGAACACTGAAGCTTTCTTT. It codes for CASSLEAGLNTEAFF.

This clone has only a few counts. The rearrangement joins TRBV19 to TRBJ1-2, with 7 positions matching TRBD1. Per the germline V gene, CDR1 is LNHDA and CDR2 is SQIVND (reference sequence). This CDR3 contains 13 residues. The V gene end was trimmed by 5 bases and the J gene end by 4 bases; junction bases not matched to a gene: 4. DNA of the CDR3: TGTGCCAGTAGTCCCGACAGGGCCTATGGCTACACCTTC. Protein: CASSPDRAYGYTF.

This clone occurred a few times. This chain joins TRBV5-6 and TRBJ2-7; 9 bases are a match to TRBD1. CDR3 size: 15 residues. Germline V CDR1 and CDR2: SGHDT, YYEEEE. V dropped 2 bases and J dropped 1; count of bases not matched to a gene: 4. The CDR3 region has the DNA TGTGCCAGCAGCTTAGGGACAGGGATATCCTACGAGCAGTACTTC. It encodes CASSLGTGISYEQYF. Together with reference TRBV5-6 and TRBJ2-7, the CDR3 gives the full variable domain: DAGVTQSPTHLIKTRGQQVTLRCSPKSGHDTVSWYQQALGQGPQFIFQYYEEEERQRGNFPDRFSGHQFPNYSSELNVNALLLGDSALYLCASSLGTGISYEQYFGPGTRLTVT.

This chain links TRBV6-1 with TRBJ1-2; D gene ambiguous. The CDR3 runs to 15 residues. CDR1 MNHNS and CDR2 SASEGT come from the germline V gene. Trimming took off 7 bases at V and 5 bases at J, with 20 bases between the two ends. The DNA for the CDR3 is TGTGCCAGCACCACATCCGGGGAAGGACTATATGGCTACACCTTC. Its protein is CASTTSGEGLYGYTF.

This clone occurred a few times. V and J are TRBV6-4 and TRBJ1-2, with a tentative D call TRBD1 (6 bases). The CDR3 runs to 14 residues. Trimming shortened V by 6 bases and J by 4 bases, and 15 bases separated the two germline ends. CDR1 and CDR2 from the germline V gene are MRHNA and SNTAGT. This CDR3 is CASSPEGDTYGYTF. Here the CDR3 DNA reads TGTGCCAGCAGCCCCGAGGGGGACACCTATGGCTACACCTTC.

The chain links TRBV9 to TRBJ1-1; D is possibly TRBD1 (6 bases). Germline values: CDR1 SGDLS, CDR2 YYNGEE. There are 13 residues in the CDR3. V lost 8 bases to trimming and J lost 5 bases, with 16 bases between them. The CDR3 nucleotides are TGTGCCAGTGAGGGGGGGCAAGGTACTGAAGCTTTCTTT. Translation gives CASEGGQGTEAFF.

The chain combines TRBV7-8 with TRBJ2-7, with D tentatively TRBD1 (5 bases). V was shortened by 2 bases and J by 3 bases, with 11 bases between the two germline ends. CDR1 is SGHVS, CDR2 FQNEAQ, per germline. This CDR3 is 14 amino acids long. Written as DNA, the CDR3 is TGTGCCAGCAGCTTAAAGGGGTACCTCTACGAGCAGTACTTC. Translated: CASSLKGYLYEQYF.

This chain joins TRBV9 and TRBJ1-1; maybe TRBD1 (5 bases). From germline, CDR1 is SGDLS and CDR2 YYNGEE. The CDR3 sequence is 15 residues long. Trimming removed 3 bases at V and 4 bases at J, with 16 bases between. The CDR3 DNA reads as TGTGCCAGCAGCGCATGGCCACAGGACCTCACTGAAGCTTTCTTT. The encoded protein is CASSAWPQDLTEAFF.

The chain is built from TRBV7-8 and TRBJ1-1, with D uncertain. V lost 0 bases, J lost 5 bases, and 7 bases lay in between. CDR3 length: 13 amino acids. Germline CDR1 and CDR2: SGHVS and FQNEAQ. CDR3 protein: CASSLAGPTEAFF. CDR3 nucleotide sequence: TGTGCCAGCAGCTTAGCTGGGCCGACTGAAGCTTTCTTT.

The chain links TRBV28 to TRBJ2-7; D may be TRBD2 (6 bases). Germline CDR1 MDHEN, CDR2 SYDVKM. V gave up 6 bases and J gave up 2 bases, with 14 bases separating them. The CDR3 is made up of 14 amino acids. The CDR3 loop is CASRQRVAPYEQYF. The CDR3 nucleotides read TGTGCCAGCAGACAGCGGGTGGCTCCCTACGAGCAGTACTTC.

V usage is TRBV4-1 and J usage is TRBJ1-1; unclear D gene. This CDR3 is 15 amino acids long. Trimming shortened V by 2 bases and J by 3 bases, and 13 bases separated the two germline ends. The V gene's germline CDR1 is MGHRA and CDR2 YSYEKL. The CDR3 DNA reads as TGCGCCAGCAGCCAAACGGAGGGATCGTACACTGAAGCTTTCTTT. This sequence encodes CASSQTEGSYTEAFF.

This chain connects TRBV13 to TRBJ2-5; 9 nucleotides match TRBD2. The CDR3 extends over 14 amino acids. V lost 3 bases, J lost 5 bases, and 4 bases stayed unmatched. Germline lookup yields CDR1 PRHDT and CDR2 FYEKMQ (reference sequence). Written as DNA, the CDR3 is TGTGCCAGCAGCTTGTTAGCGGGGGAGGAGACCCAGTACTTC. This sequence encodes CASSLLAGEETQYF.

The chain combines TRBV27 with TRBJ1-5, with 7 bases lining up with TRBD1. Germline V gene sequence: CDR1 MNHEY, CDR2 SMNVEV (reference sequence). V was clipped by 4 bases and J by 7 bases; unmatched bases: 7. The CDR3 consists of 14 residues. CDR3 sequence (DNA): TGTGCCAGCAGTTCCACGACAGGGCTCCAGCCCCAGCATTTT. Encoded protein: CASSSTTGLQPQHF.

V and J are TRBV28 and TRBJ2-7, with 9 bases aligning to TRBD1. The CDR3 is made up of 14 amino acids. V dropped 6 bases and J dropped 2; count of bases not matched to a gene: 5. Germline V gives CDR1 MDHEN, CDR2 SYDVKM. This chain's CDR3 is CASRETGGAYEQYF. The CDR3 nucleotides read TGTGCCAGCAGAGAAACAGGGGGCGCCTACGAGCAGTACTTC.